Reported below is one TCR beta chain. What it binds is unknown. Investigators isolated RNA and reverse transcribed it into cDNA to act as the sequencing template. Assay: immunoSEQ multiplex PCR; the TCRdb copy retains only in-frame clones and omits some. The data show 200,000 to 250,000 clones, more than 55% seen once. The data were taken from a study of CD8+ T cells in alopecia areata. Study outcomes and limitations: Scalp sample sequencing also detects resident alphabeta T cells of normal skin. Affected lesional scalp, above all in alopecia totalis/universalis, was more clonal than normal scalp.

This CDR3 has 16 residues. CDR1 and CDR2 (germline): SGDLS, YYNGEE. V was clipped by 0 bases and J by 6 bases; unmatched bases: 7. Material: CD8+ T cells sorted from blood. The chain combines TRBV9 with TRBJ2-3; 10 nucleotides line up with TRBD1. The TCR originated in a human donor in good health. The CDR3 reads CASSVVGTGATDTQYF. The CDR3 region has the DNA TGTGCCAGCAGCGTAGTCGGGACAGGGGCTACCGATACGCAGTATTTT.